These T cell receptor beta chains were read from a single sample in a study of shared clonotypes between healthy human individuals. Sequenced by immunoSEQ multiplex PCR; TCRdb stores in-frame clones only, minus some. The sample records some 2,100,000 clones, about 92% being singletons. The sequencing sample was made of naive CD8+ T cells from PBMCs. These receptors all come from a man aged 18 to 30 in good health. Some clones in this sample may be carry-over from other donors' samples. Both conserved end residues are part of each CDR3. Fields, in order: clone size, J gene, V gene, D gene, CDR3 DNA, CDR3 protein. D genes are given only for firm matches. The size of a clone is reported for some rows only, either as once, few or many, or as a class for expanded clones.

>NA|TRBJ2-5|TRBV15|TRBD1
TGTGCCACCAGCAGAGAGGGACAGGGGACTCCAACCTACTTC
CATSREGQGTPTYF
>NA|TRBJ2-1|TRBV7-2|NA
TGTGCCAGCAGCTTAGTGACTAGCTCCTACAATGAGCAGTTCTTC
CASSLVTSSYNEQFF
>NA|TRBJ2-1|TRBV7-9|TRBD2
TGTGCCAGCAGCTTAGCGTTTAGCGGGAGCTCGAATGAGCAGTTCTTC
CASSLAFSGSSNEQFF
>NA|TRBJ2-7|TRBV7-9|TRBD2
TGTGCCAGCAGCTTAGCGGCCCGGCTAGCGGGAGAATACGAGCAGTACTTC
CASSLAARLAGEYEQYF
>NA|TRBJ2-7|TRBV27|NA
TGTGCCATCAGACCGGGAAGCTCCTACGAGCAGTACTTC
CAIRPGSSYEQYF
>NA|TRBJ1-5|TRBV19|NA
TGTGCCAGTAGTATAGGGACCCTGGGCGCTCAGCCCCAGCATTTT
CASSIGTLGAQPQHF
>NA|TRBJ1-5|TRBV4-1|NA
TGCGCCAGCAGCCCCTTGCCGGGTGGGCCTAATCAGCCCCAGCATTTT
CASSPLPGGPNQPQHF
>few|TRBJ1-1|TRBV15|NA
TGTGCCACCAGCAGTGAACAGGGTATGAACACTGAAGCTTTCTTT
CATSSEQGMNTEAFF
>NA|TRBJ1-2|TRBV10-3|NA
TGTGCCATCAGTGAGTCAACAGGGACTAACTATGGCTACACCTTC
CAISESTGTNYGYTF
>once|TRBJ2-7|TRBV19|TRBD2
TGTGCCAGTAGTATGCTAGCGGGAAACGAGCAGTACTTC
CASSMLAGNEQYF
>NA|TRBJ1-5|TRBV19|NA
TGTGCCAGCCGGGAGGGGGGCGATCGGAATCAGCCCCAGCATTTT
CASREGGDRNQPQHF
>NA|TRBJ1-2|TRBV5-6|NA
TGTGCCAGCAGCCAGCAAGTAAGGACCACTGGCAACTATGGCTACACCTTC
CASSQQVRTTGNYGYTF
>NA|TRBJ2-7|TRBV7-8|NA
TGTGCCAGCAGCCAAAGGGACGGAACCTACGAGCAGTACTTC
CASSQRDGTYEQYF
>NA|TRBJ1-1|TRBV27|TRBD1
TGTGCCAGCAGTGTATTAGGGGGCAGCATGAACACTGAAGCTTTCTTT
CASSVLGGSMNTEAFF
>NA|TRBJ2-6|TRBV19|NA
TGTGCCATGTCCCCGGGGTCTGGGGCCAACGTCCTGACTTTC
CAMSPGSGANVLTF
>NA|TRBJ1-4|TRBV5-8|NA
TGTGCCAGCAGCTTGGGGTGGACTGCCACTAATGAAAAACTGTTTTTT
CASSLGWTATNEKLFF
>NA|TRBJ1-2|TRBV4-3|TRBD1
TGCGCCAGCAGCCCCGGGACAGGCAACTATGGCTACACCTTC
CASSPGTGNYGYTF
>NA|TRBJ2-7|TRBV11-2|NA
TGTGCCAGCAGCTTGGGTAGGCACGAGCAGTACTTC
CASSLGRHEQYF
>NA|TRBJ2-1|TRBV6-5|NA
TGTGCCAGCAGTCCAGGACTGAATCGGTACAATGAGCAGTTCTTC
CASSPGLNRYNEQFF
>NA|TRBJ2-1|TRBV28|NA
TGTGCCAGCAGTTTACCTAGCATGTACAATGAGCAGTTCTTC
CASSLPSMYNEQFF
>NA|TRBJ1-5|TRBV27|NA
TGTGCCAGCAGTTTCGAATCTTGGCAGCCCCAGCATTTT
CASSFESWQPQHF
>NA|TRBJ1-5|TRBV19|TRBD1
TGTGCCAGTAGTGAGATGGGGGCAGGAGGGGGCCTTAATCAGCCCCAGCATTTT
CASSEMGAGGGLNQPQHF
>NA|TRBJ2-3|TRBV19|NA
TGTGCCAGTAGTTGGCGCCGCACAGATACGCAGTATTTT
CASSWRRTDTQYF
>NA|TRBJ2-7|TRBV9|TRBD2
TGTGCCAGCAGCGGAGGAGGGACTAGCGGGCACTCCTACGAGCAGTACTTC
CASSGGGTSGHSYEQYF
>once|TRBJ1-1|TRBV6-6|TRBD1
TGTGCCAGCGGAGGGACAGGGCGGAGGGGCACTGAAGCTTTCTTT
CASGGTGRRGTEAFF
>NA|TRBJ2-7|TRBV29-1|TRBD2
TGCAGCGGCCGACTAGCGGGAGACTACGAGCAGTACTTC
CSGRLAGDYEQYF
>NA|TRBJ2-1|TRBV27|NA
TGTGCCAGCAGTTTAAGGTCGGGATACAATGAGCAGTTCTTC
CASSLRSGYNEQFF
>NA|TRBJ1-1|TRBV18|TRBD1
TGTGCCAGCTCACCGGGACAGACGAACACTGAAGCTTTCTTT
CASSPGQTNTEAFF
>NA|TRBJ1-3|TRBV19|NA
TGTGCCAGTAGTATTTGGAGGTACTCTGGAAACACCATATATTTT
CASSIWRYSGNTIYF
>NA|TRBJ2-1|TRBV19|NA
TGTGCCAGTAGTATAGACGGCGGCAGAAACATACCCTACAATGAGCAGTTCTTC
CASSIDGGRNIPYNEQFF
>NA|TRBJ1-4|TRBV18|NA
TGTGCCAGCTCACAGGGAGCTCCTGCAACTAATGAAAAACTGTTTTTT
CASSQGAPATNEKLFF
>few|TRBJ2-7|TRBV29-1|TRBD1
TGCAGCGTTGCCGGGACAGGGAAATCCTACGAGCAGTACTTC
CSVAGTGKSYEQYF
>NA|TRBJ2-1|TRBV27|NA
TGTGCCAGCAGTGAGGACTTCCTGCAAGACTACAATGAGCAGTTCTTC
CASSEDFLQDYNEQFF
>NA|TRBJ2-3|TRBV27|NA
TGTGCCAGCAGTACCTGGGATAGCACAGATACGCAGTATTTT
CASSTWDSTDTQYF
>NA|TRBJ2-7|TRBV4-1|NA
TGCGCCAGCAGCCAAGACCCAAACTACGAGCAGTACTTC
CASSQDPNYEQYF
>NA|TRBJ2-7|TRBV11-2|NA
TGTGCCAGCAGCTTAGGTCACCTCTACGAGCAGTACTTC
CASSLGHLYEQYF
>NA|TRBJ2-3|TRBV18|NA
TGTGCCAGCTCACCACATCCGGGCAGGGGCGGAGATACGCAGTATTTT
CASSPHPGRGGDTQYF
>NA|TRBJ2-7|TRBV5-6|NA
TGTGCCAGCAGCTTTGGGGGACCGAGCTACGAGCAGTACTTC
CASSFGGPSYEQYF
>NA|TRBJ2-5|TRBV19|TRBD1
TGTGCCAGTAGCTCCTACAGGGGGGAGACCCAGTACTTC
CASSSYRGETQYF
>NA|TRBJ2-3|TRBV7-9|TRBD1
TGTGCCAGCAGCTTGCCAGGGACAGATTTTTGGAGCACAGATACGCAGTATTTT
CASSLPGTDFWSTDTQYF
>NA|TRBJ1-5|TRBV6-1|NA
TGTGCCAGCAGTGAGTCGGGGAGTAGGAATCAGCCCCAGCATTTT
CASSESGSRNQPQHF
>NA|TRBJ2-5|TRBV5-1|TRBD1
TGCGCCAGCAGCACCGCGCCGGGACAGGGCCGAAAGTATGCGACCCAGTACTTC
CASSTAPGQGRKYATQYF
>NA|TRBJ2-1|TRBV4-3|NA
TGCGCCAGCAGCCAAGAGTCCAGGCTAGGAGTCCTCAATGAGCAGTTCTTC
CASSQESRLGVLNEQFF
>NA|TRBJ1-5|TRBV7-8|TRBD1
TGTGCCAGCAGCTTAGGGGGACAGGGGATGGTGTATAGCAATCAGCCCCAGCATTTT
CASSLGGQGMVYSNQPQHF
>NA|TRBJ2-2|TRBV27|NA
TGTGCCAGTCACAGGGACGGGAACACCGGGGAGCTGTTTTTT
CASHRDGNTGELFF
>NA|TRBJ2-1|TRBV27|TRBD2
TGTGCCAGCAGTTTGCTCACGGGACTAGCGGGAGTTGAGCAGTTCTTC
CASSLLTGLAGVEQFF
>NA|TRBJ1-4|TRBV14|NA
TGTGCCAGCAGCCCCACAAGCAGAGCAACTAATGAAAAACTGTTTTTT
CASSPTSRATNEKLFF
>NA|TRBJ2-1|TRBV11-3|TRBD1
TGTGCCAGCAGCCCTCGGGACAGTTTATACAATGAGCAGTTCTTC
CASSPRDSLYNEQFF
>NA|TRBJ1-1|TRBV6-1|NA
TGTGCCAGCAGTGCCCCCGGATGGGAGTGGACTGAAGCTTTCTTT
CASSAPGWEWTEAFF
>NA|TRBJ2-7|TRBV27|NA
TGTGCCAGCAGTTCGGGACGGAGGCTCTACTACGAGCAGTACTTC
CASSSGRRLYYEQYF
>NA|TRBJ2-1|TRBV5-4|NA
TGTGCCAGCAGCTTGGGGTTAGGAGAGCAGTTCTTC
CASSLGLGEQFF